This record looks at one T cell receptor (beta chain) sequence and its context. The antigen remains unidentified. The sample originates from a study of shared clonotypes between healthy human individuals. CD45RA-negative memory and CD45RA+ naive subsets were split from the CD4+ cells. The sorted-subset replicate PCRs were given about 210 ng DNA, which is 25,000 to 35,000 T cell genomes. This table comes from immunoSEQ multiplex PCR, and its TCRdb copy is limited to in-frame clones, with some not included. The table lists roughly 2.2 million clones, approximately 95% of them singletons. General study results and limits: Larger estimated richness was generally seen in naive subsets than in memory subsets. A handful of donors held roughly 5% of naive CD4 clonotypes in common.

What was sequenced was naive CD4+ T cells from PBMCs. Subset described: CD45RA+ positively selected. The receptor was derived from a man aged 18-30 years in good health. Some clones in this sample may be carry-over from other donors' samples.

The CDR3 DNA sequence: TGTGCCAGCAGCGAGCAGGTGAGCACTGAAGCTTTCTTT. Its translation: CASSEQVSTEAFF. The chain joins TRBV7-3 to TRBJ1-1; D is uncertain. Looked up from germline, CDR1 is SGHTA and CDR2 is FQGTGA. CDR3 length: 13 residues. The ends were cut back, 5 bases at V and 4 bases at J, with 11 bases in the middle.